The 16 T cell receptor beta chains listed next were all sequenced from one sample in a study of cytomegalovirus exposure and HLA in healthy donors. PCR primers comprised 60 Vbeta and 13 Jbeta primers. The assay was immunoSEQ multiplex PCR, and TCRdb's table has in-frame clones only and misses some. The sample includes 150,000 to 200,000 clones, 80% to 90% of them seen just once. Sequencing was carried out using PBMCs. These receptors all stem from a woman under 30 in good health and CMV-seropositive.

The chain employs TRBV11-3 and TRBJ2-3; a possible D gene is TRBD1 (5 bases). The CDR3 loop spans 14 amino acids. Per germline, CDR1 SGHNT and CDR2 YENEEA. V dropped 7 bases and J dropped 5 bases, with 16 bases sitting between them. This CDR3 is CASIAGLEIDTQYF. CDR3 DNA sequence: TGTGCCAGCATCGCAGGGCTCGAGATAGATACGCAGTATTTT.

Here the CDR3 reads CASSVVTSGVWDTQYF. In DNA form, the CDR3 reads TGTGCCAGCAGCGTAGTAACTAGCGGGGTTTGGGATACGCAGTATTTT. The chain links TRBV9 to TRBJ2-3; 10 bases match TRBD2. CDR1 is SGDLS and CDR2 is YYNGEE in the germline V gene. The CDR3 is 16 residues long. The ends lost 0 bases at V and 6 bases at J; junction bases unmatched: 7.

The V gene is TRBV6-1, the J gene TRBJ2-7, with TRBD1 matching 8 bases. The junction had 12 bases not matched to a gene; V was cut back by 10 bases and J by 4 bases. Germline V lookup: CDR1 MNHNS, CDR2 SASEGT. The CDR3 length is 14 residues. As DNA, the CDR3 is TGTGCCACCACGCCAGACAGGGGACTGTACGAGCAGTACTTC. Protein sequence: CATTPDRGLYEQYF.

This chain connects TRBV7-6 to TRBJ2-1, with D perhaps TRBD2 (6 bases). Germline-derived CDR1 and CDR2 are SGHVS and FNYEAQ. V lost 0 bases and J 10 bases, leaving 16 bases between the germline ends. CDR3 length equals 15 residues. In DNA, the CDR3 is TGTGCCAGCAGCTTAGCCGAATGGGACTTGAAGGAGCAGTTCTTC. Protein product: CASSLAEWDLKEQFF.

V is TRBV9 and J is TRBJ2-1, with TRBD2 matching 13 bases. Germline V CDR1 and CDR2: SGDLS, YYNGEE. J gave up 7 bases and V 2 bases, and 3 bases lay outside the gene matches. The CDR3 covers 15 residues. The CDR3 coding sequence is TGTGCCAGCAGCGTCACTAGCGGGGGGGCAAATGAGCAGTTCTTC. It is translated as CASSVTSGGANEQFF.

This clone was recorded only once. V gene TRBV5-5 combines with J gene TRBJ1-2; TRBD1 aligns across 12 bases. J gave up 5 bases and V 4 bases, and 9 bases lay outside the gene matches. Germline CDR1 SGHKS, CDR2 YYEKEE (reference sequence). This CDR3 region has 16 residues. Written as DNA, the CDR3 is TGTGCCAGCAGCAACCCGGGACAGGGGGCTTGGTATGGCTACACCTTC. Translating gives CASSNPGQGAWYGYTF.

The chain combines TRBV29-1 with TRBJ2-5, with a possible D match to TRBD1 (5 bases). Judging by the DNA end, TRBJ2-7 fits better; the J call may be wrong. This CDR3 is built from 13 residues. Germline assignment: CDR1 SQVTM and CDR2 ANQGSEA. The CDR3 sequence: CSVGWGLSYEQYF. The CDR3 DNA follows: TGCAGCGTTGGGTGGGGCCTGTCCTACGAGCAGTACTTC.

This rearrangement joins TRBV18 to TRBJ2-7; 9 bases agree with TRBD1. There are 14 residues in the CDR3. In germline, CDR1 is KGHSH, CDR2 LQKENI. Trimming removed 3 bases from V and 3 bases from J; junction bases left unmatched: 3. The CDR3, as DNA: TGTGCCAGCTCACCCGAGACAGGGGGCTACGAGCAGTACTTC. This codes for CASSPETGGYEQYF. The full variable domain, completed using reference TRBV18 and TRBJ2-7, is NAGVMQNPRHLVRRRGQEARLRCSPMKGHSHVYWYRQLPEEGLKFMVYLQKENIIDESGMPKERFSAEFPKEGPSILRIQQVVRGDSAAYFCASSPETGGYEQYFGPGTRLTVT.

The chain joins TRBV27 to TRBJ2-7; a weak D match, TRBD2 (6 bases). This CDR3 is built from 13 residues. Trimming pared 0 bases from V and 5 bases from J, leaving 8 bases between. The germline CDR1 and CDR2 sequences are MNHEY and SMNVEV (reference sequence). CDR3 nucleotides: TGTGCCAGCAGTTTATCAGGAGGGGACGAGCAGTACTTC. Its translation: CASSLSGGDEQYF.

The chain's CDR3 is CASSRVVNTEAFF. The CDR3 DNA follows: TGTGCCAGCAGTCGGGTGGTGAACACTGAAGCTTTCTTT. The chain combines TRBV6-5 with TRBJ1-1; D not certain. Trimming pared 5 bases from V and 0 bases from J, leaving 7 bases between. This CDR3 comprises 13 residues. Germline lookup yields CDR1 MNHEY and CDR2 SVGAGI.

This clone was counted between two and nine times. J is TRBJ2-1 and V is TRBV10-3; 11 bases align to TRBD2. The CDR3 is 17 amino acids. Looked up from germline, CDR1 is ENHRY and CDR2 is SYGVKD. The V gene end was trimmed by 3 bases and the J gene end by 7 bases; junction bases not matched to a gene: 11. In nucleotides, the CDR3 is TGTGCCATCAGTGAACATAGCGGGGGGGCCTTTATAAATGAGCAGTTCTTC. This translates into CAISEHSGGAFINEQFF.

CDR3 coding DNA: TGTGCCAGCAGCTTATACCCTAGGCAACTCTCTGGAAACACCATATATTTT. Amino acids: CASSLYPRQLSGNTIYF. V and J are TRBV7-8 and TRBJ1-3; D gene uncertain. The CDR3 contains 17 residues. Trimming stripped 2 bases from V and 0 bases from J, with 14 bases between. Germline assignment: CDR1 SGHVS and CDR2 FQNEAQ.

The chain joins TRBV9 to TRBJ2-5; 9 bases match TRBD2. Germline values: CDR1 SGDLS, CDR2 YYNGEE. The CDR3 is 14 residues long. J lost 1 base, V lost 7 bases, and 5 bases had no gene match. The CDR3 here is CASGGGGAQETQYF. Written as DNA, the CDR3 is TGTGCCAGCGGAGGCGGGGGGGCCCAAGAGACCCAGTACTTC.

The chain couples TRBV19 to TRBJ1-5, with D tentatively TRBD1 (5 bases). The CDR3 spans 15 residues. Germline CDR1 LNHDA, CDR2 SQIVND (reference sequence). Between the trimmed V and J ends, which lost 10 bases and 3 bases, there was a span of 19 bases. The CDR3 reads CATTWGGVDNQPQHF. The DNA for the CDR3 is TGTGCCACCACTTGGGGGGGGGTGGACAATCAGCCCCAGCATTTT.

The chain recombines TRBV7-2 with TRBJ2-1; TRBD2 is a possible D gene (7 bases). Looked up from germline, CDR1 is SGHTA and CDR2 is FQGNSA. The CDR3 is 17 residues long. Trimming pared 1 base from V and 1 base from J, leaving 14 bases between. CDR3 DNA: TGTGCCAGCAGCTTAGAAGGGGGGGTTGGGTCCTACAATGAGCAGTTCTTC. Encoded protein: CASSLEGGVGSYNEQFF. The full variable domain, rest sourced from reference TRBV7-2 and TRBJ2-1, is GAGVSQSPSNKVTEKGKDVELRCDPISGHTALYWYRQSLGQGLEFLIYFQGNSAPDKSGLPSDRFSAERTGGSVSTLTIQRTQQEDSAVYLCASSLEGGVGSYNEQFFGPGTRLTVL.

V is TRBV5-4 and J is TRBJ2-1, with TRBD1 as a possible D gene (6 bases). This CDR3 has 17 residues. The V end was cut by 1 base, the J end by 0 bases, with 14 bases between. CDR1 is SGHNT and CDR2 is YYREEE in the germline V gene (reference sequence). The CDR3: CASSLSFRGDSYNEQFF. The CDR3 nucleotides are TGTGCCAGCAGCTTGTCCTTCAGGGGCGACTCCTACAATGAGCAGTTCTTC. Supplemented by reference TRBV5-4 and TRBJ2-1, the full variable domain reads ETGVTQSPTHLIKTRGQQVTLRCSSQSGHNTVSWYQQALGQGPQFIFQYYREEENGRGNFPPRFSGLQFPNYSSELNVNALELDDSALYLCASSLSFRGDSYNEQFFGPGTRLTVL.